The clone carrying this TCR beta chain has at least ten counts. The antigen remains unidentified. CDR1 is SGHTA and CDR2 is FQGNSA in the germline V gene. Trimming removed 5 bases at V and 5 bases at J, with 15 bases between. CDR3 length: 15 amino acids. The data were taken from a study of T cells after yellow fever vaccination. On the study more broadly: Those fractions that held only low numbers of cells were prepared using the SMART-Seq v4 Ultra Low Input RNA kit.

Regarding the study as a whole: Abundant contaminating clonotypes from the bulk population could appear in FACS-sorted repertoires.

5'RACE template switching produced TCR cDNA carrying a universal primer site and UMIs. TCRdb ran MiXCR on the 5' RACE reads and lists one entry per CDR3 protein. The repertoire has under 700,000 distinct CDR3 sequences, about 17% of them found once; the top ten carry roughly a sixth. Sequencing was performed on PBMCs, taken 5 days after the first yellow fever vaccination. This sequence joins TRBV7-2 and TRBJ2-2; D possibly corresponds to TRBD1 (7 bases). The receptor comes from a man between 18 and 35 years old who received the YFV17D yellow fever vaccine. Written as DNA, the CDR3 is TGTGCCAGCAGCCTGCAGGGGGGAACTACCGGGGAGCTGTTTTTT. Translating gives CASSLQGGTTGELFF. Full variable domain (outside the CDR3, taken from reference TRBV7-2 and TRBJ2-2): GAGVSQSPSNKVTEKGKDVELRCDPISGHTALYWYRQSLGQGLEFLIYFQGNSAPDKSGLPSDRFSAERTGGSVSTLTIQRTQQEDSAVYLCASSLQGGTTGELFFGEGSRLTVL.